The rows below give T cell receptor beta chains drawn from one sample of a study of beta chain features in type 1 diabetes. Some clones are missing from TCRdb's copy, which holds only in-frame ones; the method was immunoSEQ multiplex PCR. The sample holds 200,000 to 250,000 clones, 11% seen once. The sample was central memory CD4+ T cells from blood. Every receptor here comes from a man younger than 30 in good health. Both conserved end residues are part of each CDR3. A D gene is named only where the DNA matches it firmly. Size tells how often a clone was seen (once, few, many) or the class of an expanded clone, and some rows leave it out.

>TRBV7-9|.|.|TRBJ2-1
CASSPTVVLLNEQFF
TGTGCCAGCAGCCCAACGGTTGTCCTCCTCAATGAGCAGTTCTTC
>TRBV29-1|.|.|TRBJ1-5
CSVGWAAPQHF
TGCAGCGTTGGGTGGGCCGCGCCCCAGCATTTT
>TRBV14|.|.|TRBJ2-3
CASSRTSSGSLPQYF
TGTGCCAGCAGCAGGACATCCTCCGGTTCTCTGCCGCAGTATTTT
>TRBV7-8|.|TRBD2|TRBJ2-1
CASSLGVLAGGTYNEQFF
TGTGCCAGCAGCTTAGGGGTACTAGCGGGAGGGACCTACAATGAGCAGTTCTTC
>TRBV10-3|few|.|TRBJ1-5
CAISDSRDINQPQHF
TGTGCCATCAGTGACAGCAGGGACATCAATCAGCCCCAGCATTTT
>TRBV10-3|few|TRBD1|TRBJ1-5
CAISPQGVQPQHF
TGTGCCATCAGCCCGCAGGGGGTTCAGCCCCAGCATTTT
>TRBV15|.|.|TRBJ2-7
CATSRDLGTYEQYF
TGTGCCACCAGCAGAGATTTGGGTACCTACGAGCAGTACTTC
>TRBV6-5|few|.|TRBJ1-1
CASSYSGTALGAFF
TGTGCCAGCAGTTACTCCGGGACGGCTTTGGGCGCTTTCTTT
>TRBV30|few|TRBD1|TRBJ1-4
CACDRGNEKLFF
TGTGCCTGTGACAGGGGGAATGAAAAACTGTTTTTT
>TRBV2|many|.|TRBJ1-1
CASSPGQNTEAFF
TGTGCCAGCAGCCCAGGGCAAAACACTGAAGCTTTCTTT
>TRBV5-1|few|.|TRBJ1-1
CASRTQPNTEAFF
TGCGCCAGCCGCACACAGCCGAACACTGAAGCTTTCTTT
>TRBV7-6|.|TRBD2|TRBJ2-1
CASSLVREGEQFF
TGTGCCAGCAGCTTAGTCAGGGAGGGTGAGCAGTTCTTC
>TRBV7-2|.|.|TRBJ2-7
CASRSSPSSYEQYF
TGTGCCAGCAGAAGTAGCCCGAGCTCCTACGAGCAGTACTTC
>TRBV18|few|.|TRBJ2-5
CASSPRSQGQETQYF
TGTGCCAGCTCACCACGATCACAAGGCCAAGAGACCCAGTACTTC
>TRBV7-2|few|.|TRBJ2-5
CASSFTLFLTETQYF
TGTGCCAGCAGCTTTACCCTGTTCTTGACAGAGACCCAGTACTTC
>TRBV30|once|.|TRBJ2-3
CAWTLGYITDTQYF
TGTGCCTGGACCCTGGGGTATATCACAGATACGCAGTATTTT
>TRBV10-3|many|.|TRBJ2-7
CAISEWQGEQYF
TGTGCCATCAGTGAGTGGCAGGGCGAGCAGTACTTC
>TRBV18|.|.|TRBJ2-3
CASSPLGGTDTQYF
TGTGCCAGCTCACCCCTGGGCGGAACAGATACGCAGTATTTT
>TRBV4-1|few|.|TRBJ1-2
CASSAQPQSGYGYTF
TGCGCCAGCAGCGCACAGCCCCAAAGCGGCTATGGCTACACCTTC
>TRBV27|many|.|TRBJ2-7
CASRGQSYEQYF
TGTGCCAGCAGAGGACAGTCCTACGAGCAGTACTTC
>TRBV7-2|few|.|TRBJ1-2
CASSLALGRVYGYTF
TGTGCCAGCAGCTTAGCGCTGGGAAGGGTTTATGGCTACACCTTC
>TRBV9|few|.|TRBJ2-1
CASSGADSGYSYNEQFF
TGTGCCAGCAGCGGAGCGGATAGCGGCTACTCCTACAATGAGCAGTTCTTC
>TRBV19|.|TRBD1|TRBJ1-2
CASSNPYRGRRGYTF
TGTGCCAGTAGTAACCCTTACAGGGGGCGACGTGGCTACACCTTC
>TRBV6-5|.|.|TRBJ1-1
CASSSRGLTEAFF
TGTGCCAGCAGTTCTCGGGGGCTTACTGAAGCTTTCTTT
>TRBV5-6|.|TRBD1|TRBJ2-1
CASSPVGQGTYNEQFF
TGTGCCAGCAGCCCGGTCGGACAGGGGACTTACAATGAGCAGTTCTTC
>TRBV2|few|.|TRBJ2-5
CASSGPYGGDFQETQYF
TGTGCCAGCAGTGGGCCCTACGGCGGCGACTTTCAAGAGACCCAGTACTTC
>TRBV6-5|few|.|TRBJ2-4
CASSYIPAGWRNIQYF
TGTGCCAGCAGTTACATTCCCGCAGGGTGGAGAAACATTCAGTACTTC
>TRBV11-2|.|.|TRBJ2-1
CASSFRAQSSYNEQFF
TGTGCCAGCAGCTTTCGGGCCCAGAGCTCCTACAATGAGCAGTTCTTC
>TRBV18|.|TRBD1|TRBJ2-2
CASSPLQGMNTGELFF
TGTGCCAGCTCACCGTTACAGGGGATGAACACCGGGGAGCTGTTTTTT
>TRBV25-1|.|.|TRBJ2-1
CASREGLAEQFF
TGTGCCAGCAGAGAGGGGCTGGCTGAGCAGTTCTTC
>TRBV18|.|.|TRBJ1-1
CASSQGYTEAFF
TGTGCCAGCTCACAGGGGTACACTGAAGCTTTCTTT
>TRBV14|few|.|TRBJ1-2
CASSPDWSSGYTF
TGTGCCAGCAGCCCCGATTGGAGTAGCGGCTACACCTTC
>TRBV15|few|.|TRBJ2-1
CATSSIREIFYNEQFF
TGTGCCACCAGCAGCATACGGGAGATTTTCTACAATGAGCAGTTCTTC
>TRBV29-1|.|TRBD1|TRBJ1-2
CSVGYRGGGYTF
TGCAGCGTTGGGTACAGGGGCGGCGGCTACACCTTC
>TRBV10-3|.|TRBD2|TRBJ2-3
CAISEAGADTQYF
TGTGCCATCAGTGAAGCGGGGGCAGATACGCAGTATTTT
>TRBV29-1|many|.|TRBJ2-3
CSSYTDTQYF
TGCAGCTCTTACACAGATACGCAGTATTTT
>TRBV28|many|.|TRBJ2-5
CASSSSGQETQYF
TGTGCCAGCAGTTCGAGCGGACAAGAGACCCAGTACTTC
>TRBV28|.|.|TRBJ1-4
CASSPDSLREKLFF
TGTGCCAGCAGTCCGGACAGTTTAAGGGAAAAACTGTTTTTT
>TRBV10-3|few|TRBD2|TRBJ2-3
CAISSGTSGPTDTQYF
TGTGCCATCAGTTCCGGGACTAGCGGGCCCACAGATACGCAGTATTTT
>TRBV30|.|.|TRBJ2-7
CAWKSKNSYEQYF
TGTGCCTGGAAGAGTAAGAACTCCTACGAGCAGTACTTC
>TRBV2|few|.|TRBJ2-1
CASSEGQASEQFF
TGTGCCAGCAGTGAAGGACAAGCATCTGAGCAGTTCTTC
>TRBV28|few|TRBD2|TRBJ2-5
CASSFGGETQYF
TGTGCCAGCAGTTTCGGGGGGGAGACCCAGTACTTC
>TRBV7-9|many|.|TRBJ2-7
CASSSDDRSSYEQYF
TGTGCCAGCAGCTCTGATGACAGGTCCTCCTACGAGCAGTACTTC
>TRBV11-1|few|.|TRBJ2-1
CASSAWTSVEDNEQFF
TGTGCCAGCAGCGCCTGGACTTCGGTAGAAGACAATGAGCAGTTCTTC
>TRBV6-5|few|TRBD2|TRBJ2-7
CASRPGGSGSYEQYF
TGTGCCAGCAGGCCAGGGGGTAGCGGGAGTTACGAGCAGTACTTC
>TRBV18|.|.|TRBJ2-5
CASSPIQETQYF
TGTGCCAGCTCACCTATACAAGAGACCCAGTACTTC
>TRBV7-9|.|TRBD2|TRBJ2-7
CASSPTSGAYEQYF
TGTGCCAGCAGCCCGACTAGCGGGGCCTACGAGCAGTACTTC
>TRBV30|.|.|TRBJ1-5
CAWSVRSNQPQHF
TGTGCCTGGAGTGTTCGGAGCAATCAGCCCCAGCATTTT
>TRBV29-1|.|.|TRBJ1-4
CSVVPGASNEKLFF
TGCAGCGTTGTCCCCGGAGCATCTAATGAAAAACTGTTTTTT
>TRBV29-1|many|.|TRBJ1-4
CSAGSYEKLFF
TGCAGCGCCGGATCCTATGAAAAACTGTTTTTT
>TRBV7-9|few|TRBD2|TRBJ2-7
CASGRERAYEQYF
TGTGCCAGCGGGCGGGAGCGGGCCTACGAGCAGTACTTC
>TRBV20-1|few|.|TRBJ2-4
CSASYGNIQYF
TGCAGTGCTAGTTACGGGAACATTCAGTACTTC
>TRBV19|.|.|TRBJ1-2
CASSRETANYGYTF
TGTGCCAGTAGTCGGGAGACAGCTAACTATGGCTACACCTTC
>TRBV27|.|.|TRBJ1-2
CASRPIRGRGYGYTF
TGTGCCAGCAGACCTATCCGGGGGCGGGGCTATGGCTACACCTTC
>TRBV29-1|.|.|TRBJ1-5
CSVLGLQGQPQHF
TGCAGCGTTTTGGGTCTCCAGGGTCAGCCCCAGCATTTT
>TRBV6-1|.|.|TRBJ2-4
CASSEGTRAKNIQYF
TGTGCCAGCAGTGAGGGAACTCGGGCCAAAAACATTCAGTACTTC
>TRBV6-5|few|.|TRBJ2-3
CASRTNADTQYF
TGTGCCAGCAGGACCAATGCGGATACGCAGTATTTT
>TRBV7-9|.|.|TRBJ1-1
CASSLGGSDTEAFF
TGTGCCAGCAGCTTAGGGGGCTCGGACACTGAAGCTTTCTTT
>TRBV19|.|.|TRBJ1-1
CASSMGPFGAEAFF
TGTGCCAGTAGTATGGGCCCCTTCGGGGCTGAAGCTTTCTTT